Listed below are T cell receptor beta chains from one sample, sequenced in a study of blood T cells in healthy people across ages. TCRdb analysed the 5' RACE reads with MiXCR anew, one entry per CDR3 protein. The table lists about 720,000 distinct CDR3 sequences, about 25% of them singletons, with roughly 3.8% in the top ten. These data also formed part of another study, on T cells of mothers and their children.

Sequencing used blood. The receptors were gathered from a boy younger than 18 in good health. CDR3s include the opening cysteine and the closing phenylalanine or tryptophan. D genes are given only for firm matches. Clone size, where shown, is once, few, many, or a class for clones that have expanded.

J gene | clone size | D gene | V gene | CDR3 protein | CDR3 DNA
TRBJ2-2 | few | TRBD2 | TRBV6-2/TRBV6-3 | CASSQLAGGATGELFF | TGTGCCAGCAGTCAACTAGCGGGAGGGGCCACCGGGGAGCTGTTTTTT
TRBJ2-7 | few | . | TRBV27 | CASSFRGDSSYEQYF | TGTGCCAGCAGTTTCCGCGGCGATAGCTCCTACGAGCAGTACTTC
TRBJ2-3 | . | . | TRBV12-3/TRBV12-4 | CASSLLGPSTDTQYF | TGTGCCAGCAGTTTACTAGGCCCTAGCACAGATACGCAGTATTTT
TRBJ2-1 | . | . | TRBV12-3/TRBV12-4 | CASIPRLSGLGDEQFF | TGTGCCAGCATTCCAAGACTATCGGGACTGGGGGATGAGCAGTTCTTC
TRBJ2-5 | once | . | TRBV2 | CASSELSAGETQYF | TGTGCCAGCAGTGAATTATCGGCAGGGGAGACCCAGTACTTC
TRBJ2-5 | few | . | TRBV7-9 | CASSEGPEVTQYF | TGTGCCAGCAGCGAGGGTCCCGAGGTGACCCAGTACTTC
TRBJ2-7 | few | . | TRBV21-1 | CASSNEGPGYELTGPGISYEQYF | TGTGCCAGCAGCAACGAAGGGCCAGGATACGAACTAACGGGACCCGGGATTTCCTACGAGCAGTACTTC
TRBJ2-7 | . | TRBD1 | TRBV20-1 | CSATDRQGFWYEQYF | TGCAGTGCAACCGATAGACAGGGGTTTTGGTACGAGCAGTACTTC
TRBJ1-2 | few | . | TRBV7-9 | CASSFGDGASNYGYTF | TGTGCCAGCAGCTTTGGGGACGGAGCTTCTAACTATGGCTACACCTTC
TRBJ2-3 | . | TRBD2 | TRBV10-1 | CASSEGTSGRPDTQYF | TGCGCCAGCAGTGAGGGGACTAGTGGGAGACCAGATACGCAGTATTTT
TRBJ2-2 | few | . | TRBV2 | CASRDRRTNTGELFF | TGTGCCAGCAGGGATCGAAGAACCAACACCGGGGAGCTGTTTTTT
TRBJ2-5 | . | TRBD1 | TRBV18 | CASSPDRVKETQYF | TGTGCCAGCTCACCGGACAGGGTGAAAGAGACCCAGTACTTC
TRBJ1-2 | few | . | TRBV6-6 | CASRKLQGYFYGYTF | TGTGCCAGCAGAAAGTTACAGGGATACTTCTATGGCTACACCTTC
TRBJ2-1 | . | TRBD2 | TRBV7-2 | CASTLAGGPGEQFF | TGTGCCAGCACCCTAGCGGGAGGCCCAGGTGAGCAGTTCTTC
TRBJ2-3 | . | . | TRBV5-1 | CASSSGVLSTDTQYF | TGCGCCAGCAGCTCCGGGGTTCTCAGCACAGATACGCAGTATTTT
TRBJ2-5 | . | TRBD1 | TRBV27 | CASSPDRVWETQYF | TGTGCCAGCAGTCCTGACAGGGTCTGGGAGACCCAGTACTTC
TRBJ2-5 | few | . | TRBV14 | CASSQDWTVKQETQYF | TGTGCCAGCAGCCAAGATTGGACAGTTAAACAAGAGACCCAGTACTTC
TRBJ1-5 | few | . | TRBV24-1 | CATSDSTAGPQPQHF | TGTGCCACCAGTGATTCAACCGCTGGACCGCAGCCCCAGCATTTT
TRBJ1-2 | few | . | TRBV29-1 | CSGQANYGYTF | TGCAGCGGACAGGCTAATTATGGCTACACCTTC
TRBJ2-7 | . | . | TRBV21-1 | CASIPGGLTIYEQYF | TGTGCCAGCATTCCCGGGGGGCTTACAATCTACGAGCAGTACTTC
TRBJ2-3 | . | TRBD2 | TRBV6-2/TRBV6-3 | CASSDGTTTDTQYF | TGTGCCAGCAGTGACGGGACTACCACGGATACGCAGTATTTT
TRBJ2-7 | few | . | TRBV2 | CASSENSGTASYEQYF | TGTGCCAGCAGTGAAAATAGCGGGACAGCCTCCTACGAGCAGTACTTC
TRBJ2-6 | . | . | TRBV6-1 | CASRHTEIYSGANVLTF | TGTGCCAGCAGACATACAGAAATTTACTCTGGGGCCAACGTCCTGACTTTC
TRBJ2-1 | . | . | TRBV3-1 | CASSPFPLFGTASYNEQFF | TGTGCCAGCAGCCCATTTCCACTCTTCGGGACCGCTTCCTACAATGAGCAGTTCTTC
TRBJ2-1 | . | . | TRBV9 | CASSVLGEQFF | TGTGCCAGCAGCGTTCTTGGTGAGCAGTTCTTC
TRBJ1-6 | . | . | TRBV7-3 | CASSSGPGDSPLHF | TGTGCCAGCAGCTCCGGACCAGGGGATTCACCCCTCCACTTT
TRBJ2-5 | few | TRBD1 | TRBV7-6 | CASSARDRGSETQYF | TGTGCCAGCAGCGCCCGGGACAGGGGTTCGGAGACCCAGTACTTC
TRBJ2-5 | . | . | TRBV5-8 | CASSFRGANQYF | TGTGCCAGCAGCTTTAGGGGGGCGAACCAGTACTTC
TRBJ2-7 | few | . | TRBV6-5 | CASSYDYEQYF | TGTGCCAGCAGTTACGACTACGAGCAGTACTTC
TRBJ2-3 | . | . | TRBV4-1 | CASSQEDRTDTQYF | TGCGCCAGCAGCCAAGAGGATCGCACAGATACGCAGTATTTT
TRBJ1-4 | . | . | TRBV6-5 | CASSYTNRPTNEKLFF | TGTGCCAGCAGTTACACCAACAGGCCCACTAATGAAAAACTGTTTTTT
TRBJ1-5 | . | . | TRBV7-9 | CASSLEAQPQHF | TGTGCCAGCAGCTTAGAGGCTCAGCCCCAGCATTTT
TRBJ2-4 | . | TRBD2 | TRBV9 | CASSVGTSGRNIQYF | TGTGCCAGCAGCGTAGGGACTAGCGGGAGGAACATTCAGTACTTC
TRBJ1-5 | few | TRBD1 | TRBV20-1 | CSASQGANQPQHF | TGCAGTGCATCACAGGGGGCAAATCAGCCCCAGCATTTT
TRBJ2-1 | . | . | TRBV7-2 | CASSLIRDSNEQFF | TGTGCCAGCAGCTTAATCCGGGACTCCAATGAGCAGTTCTTC
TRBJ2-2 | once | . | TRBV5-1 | CASSFSGVNTGELFF | TGCGCCAGCAGCTTTTCAGGGGTGAACACCGGGGAGCTGTTTTTT
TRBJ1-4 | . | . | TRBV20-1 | CSAGAGGEKLFF | TGCAGTGCTGGGGCCGGGGGTGAAAAACTGTTTTTT
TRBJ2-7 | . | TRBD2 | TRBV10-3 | CAISDSGLVGDPGEQYF | TGTGCCATCAGTGACTCGGGACTAGTGGGGGACCCGGGGGAGCAGTACTTC
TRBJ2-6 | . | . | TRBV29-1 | CSVRTNVLTF | TGCAGCGTCCGGACCAACGTCCTGACTTTC
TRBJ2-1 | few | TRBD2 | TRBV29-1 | CSETGLAGSEQFF | TGCAGCGAGACGGGACTAGCGGGATCTGAGCAGTTCTTC
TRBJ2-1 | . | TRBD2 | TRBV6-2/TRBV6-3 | CASRLIPKTSGVRNEQFF | TGTGCCAGCAGACTCATCCCCAAAACTAGCGGGGTAAGGAATGAGCAGTTCTTC
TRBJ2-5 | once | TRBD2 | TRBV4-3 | CASSPNWERGKETQYF | TGCGCCAGCAGCCCAAATTGGGAGCGGGGAAAAGAGACCCAGTACTTC
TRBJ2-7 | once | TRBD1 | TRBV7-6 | CASSDRERYEQYF | TGTGCCAGCAGCGACAGGGAACGCTACGAGCAGTACTTC
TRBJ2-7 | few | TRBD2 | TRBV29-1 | CSASGGGLSYEQYF | TGCAGCGCCTCCGGGGGGGGGCTCTCCTACGAGCAGTACTTC
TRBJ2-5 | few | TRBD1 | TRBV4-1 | CASSQDKGQQETQYF | TGCGCCAGCAGCCAAGATAAGGGACAGCAAGAGACCCAGTACTTC
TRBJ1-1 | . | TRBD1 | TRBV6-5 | CASSRQGSAEAFF | TGTGCCAGCAGTCGACAGGGGAGCGCTGAAGCTTTCTTT
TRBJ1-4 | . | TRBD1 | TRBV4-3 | CASSRGGTATNEKLFF | TGCGCCAGCAGCCGAGGAGGGACAGCAACTAATGAAAAACTGTTTTTT
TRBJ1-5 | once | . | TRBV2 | CASRGMGWDVGNQPQHF | TGTGCCAGCAGGGGAATGGGGTGGGATGTTGGCAATCAGCCCCAGCATTTT
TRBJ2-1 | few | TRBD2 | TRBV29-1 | CSVTLLAGGVDNEQFF | TGCAGCGTTACCCTACTAGCGGGAGGGGTCGACAATGAGCAGTTCTTC
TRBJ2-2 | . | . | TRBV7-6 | CASSLEPDIGELFF | TGTGCCAGCAGCTTAGAACCCGACATCGGGGAGCTGTTCTTT
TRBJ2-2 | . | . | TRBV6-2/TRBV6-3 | CASSYYNTGELFF | TGTGCCAGCAGTTACTACAACACCGGGGAGCTGTTTTTT
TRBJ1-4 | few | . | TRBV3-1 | CASSQGGGNEKLFF | TGTGCCAGCAGCCAAGGAGGGGGTAATGAAAAACTGTTTTTT
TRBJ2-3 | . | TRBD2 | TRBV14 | CASSGENKGLAVSDTQYF | TGTGCCAGCAGCGGAGAAAACAAGGGACTAGCGGTATCAGATACGCAGTATTTT
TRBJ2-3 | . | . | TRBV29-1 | CSVDGQSTDTQYF | TGCAGCGTTGATGGACAGAGCACAGATACGCAGTATTTT
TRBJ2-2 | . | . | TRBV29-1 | CSVGAGDTGELFF | TGCAGCGTTGGGGCTGGGGATACCGGGGAGCTGTTTTTT